Listed here are 14 T cell receptor beta chains from one sample, sequenced in a study of T cell responses to AZD1222 COVID-19 vaccine. Assay used: immunoSEQ multiplex PCR; TCRdb lists only in-frame clones, some missing. The sample includes around 84,000 clones, 92% of them seen just once. The sequencing here drew on peripheral blood, taken on day 0 of MenACWY control vaccination. These receptors originate from an adult in good health.

V and J are TRBV13 and TRBJ2-7; D is tentatively TRBD1 or TRBD2 (5 bases each). The CDR3 length is 14 residues. Germline CDR1 and CDR2: PRHDT and FYEKMQ (reference sequence). Trimming removed 5 bases from V and 4 bases from J, with 15 bases in between. The CDR3 here is CASSPGRNFYEQYF. The CDR3 nucleotides read TGTGCCAGCAGCCCGGGACGGAATTTTTACGAGCAGTACTTC.

CDR3 sequence (DNA): TGTGCCAGTAGTATTACCCAGGGGTCGGCCTACGAGCAGTACTTC. This codes for CASSITQGSAYEQYF. The chain has TRBV19 and TRBJ2-7, with D perhaps matching TRBD1 (6 bases). The CDR3 runs 15 residues. V was cut by 3 bases and J by 2 bases, with 14 bases left in between. The germline gives CDR1 LNHDA, CDR2 SQIVND (reference sequence).

The chain links TRBV9 to TRBJ2-5; 7 bases are a match to TRBD1. With V trimmed by 1 base and J by 2 bases, 2 bases remained unmatched. Germline lookup yields CDR1 SGDLS and CDR2 YYNGEE. The CDR3 has 14 amino acids. The CDR3: CASSVMGQQETQYF. The DNA of the CDR3 is TGTGCCAGCAGCGTAATGGGACAGCAAGAGACCCAGTACTTC.

The rearrangement links TRBV11-3 to TRBJ2-2, with D possibly matching TRBD2 (6 bases). Germline assignment: CDR1 SGHNT and CDR2 YENEEA. V was clipped by 5 bases and J by 1 base, with 14 bases between them. This CDR3 has 16 residues. The CDR3 region is CASSPRTTLNTGELFF. The CDR3 DNA is TGTGCCAGCAGCCCAAGGACTACCTTGAACACCGGGGAGCTGTTTTTT. The full variable domain, completed using reference TRBV11-3 and TRBJ2-2, is EAGVVQSPRYKIIEKKQPVAFWCNPISGHNTLYWYLQNLGQGPELLIRYENEEAVDDSQLPKDRFSAERLKGVDSTLKIQPAELGDSAVYLCASSPRTTLNTGELFFGEGSRLTVL.

The genes are TRBV9 and TRBJ2-7, with 10 bases that match TRBD2. The CDR3 totals 15 residues. The junction had 6 bases not matched to a gene; V was cut back by 1 base and J by 5 bases. CDR1 is SGDLS, CDR2 YYNGEE, per germline. The CDR3: CASSVQLAGIHEQYF. The CDR3 region has the DNA TGTGCCAGCAGCGTACAACTAGCGGGGATCCACGAGCAGTACTTC.

This sequence joins TRBV4-3 and TRBJ2-2; possibly TRBD2 for D (6 bases). The V end was cut by 1 base, the J end by 4 bases, with 10 bases between. Germline V gene sequence: CDR1 LGHNA, CDR2 YSLEER. The CDR3 has 15 residues. For the CDR3, the DNA is TGCGCCAGCAGCCAAGGTGGGGGGATCACCGGGGAGCTGTTTTTT. This translates into CASSQGGGITGELFF.

The chain carries TRBV6-2 or TRBV6-3 and TRBJ1-2, with D hard to call. V lost 1 base and J lost 6, with 9 bases in between. Germline V gene sequence: CDR1 MNHEY, CDR2 SVGEGT. This CDR3 spans 13 amino acids. The CDR3 DNA reads TGTGCCAGCAGTTACTTCGGGGTACATGGCTACACCTTC. Translating gives CASSYFGVHGYTF.

V is TRBV6-5 and J is TRBJ1-5, with a possible D match to TRBD1 (5 bases). Per the germline V gene, CDR1 is MNHEY and CDR2 is SVGAGI. There are 16 residues in the CDR3. Trimming took off 4 bases at V and 5 bases at J, with 18 bases between the two ends. The CDR3 reads CASSSRLGDIHQPQHF. CDR3 DNA: TGTGCCAGCAGTTCAAGGCTGGGGGATATCCATCAGCCCCAGCATTTT.

As regards this clone: The same CDR3 arises from other DNA sequences in this sample as well. The chain joins TRBV27 to TRBJ2-3, with D possibly called TRBD1 or TRBD2 (5 bases each). Germline values: CDR1 MNHEY, CDR2 SMNVEV (reference sequence). CDR3 size: 13 residues. With 4 bases removed from V and 6 bases from J, the gap between germline ends came to 11 bases. The CDR3 loop reads CASSSWGTDTQYF. In DNA form, the CDR3 reads TGTGCCAGCAGTTCGTGGGGGACGGATACGCAGTATTTT.

The gene calls are TRBV7-9 and TRBJ1-1, with TRBD1 matching 9 bases. This CDR3 comprises 15 residues. V shed 8 bases, J shed 4 bases, and the junction held 11 bases outside the gene matches. CDR1 is SEHNR and CDR2 is FQNEAQ in the germline V gene (reference sequence). The CDR3 reads CASGKEQGAGTEAFF. CDR3 DNA: TGTGCCAGCGGTAAAGAACAGGGGGCTGGCACTGAAGCTTTCTTT. The full variable domain, with the rest looked up from reference TRBV7-9 and TRBJ1-1, is DTGVSQNPRHKITKRGQNVTFRCDPISEHNRLYWYRQTLGQGPEFLTYFQNEAQLEKSRLLSDRFSAERPKGSFSTLEIQRTEQGDSAMYLCASGKEQGAGTEAFFGQGTRLTVV.

The V gene is TRBV27, the J gene TRBJ1-2; maybe TRBD1 (5 bases). The CDR3 extends over 13 amino acids. The V gene's germline CDR1 is MNHEY and CDR2 SMNVEV (reference sequence). V lost 2 bases and J 4 bases, leaving 8 bases between the germline ends. The CDR3 DNA follows: TGTGCCAGCAGTTTAACGGGGGTCTATGGCTACACCTTC. The encoded protein is CASSLTGVYGYTF.

This chain connects TRBV14 to TRBJ2-7; TRBD1 matches 9 bases. This CDR3 spans 15 amino acids. Per germline, CDR1 SGHDN and CDR2 FVKESK. Unmatched junction bases numbered 10, after V lost 1 base and J lost 9 bases. The CDR3 DNA reads TGTGCCAGCAGCCAAGTCAGTACAGGGGGCATTGTGCAGTACTTC. The encoded protein is CASSQVSTGGIVQYF.

V usage is TRBV5-1 and J usage is TRBJ2-7; a possible D gene is TRBD2 (5 bases). The germline gives CDR1 SGHRS, CDR2 YFSETQ. V lost 0 bases to trimming and J lost 6 bases, with 13 bases between them. The CDR3 totals 14 residues. The chain's CDR3 is CASSLASSPGEQYF. The DNA of the CDR3 is TGCGCCAGCAGCTTGGCTAGCTCACCCGGCGAGCAGTACTTC.

The chain recombines TRBV24-1 with TRBJ2-6, with unresolved D. The V and J ends lost 4 bases and 1 base respectively, with 10 bases between them. The V gene's germline CDR1 is KGHDR and CDR2 SFDVKD. The CDR3 sequence is 16 residues long. In nucleotides, the CDR3 is TGTGCCACCAGTGACGCCCAGGAGTCTGGGGCCAACGTCCTGACTTTC. It is translated as CATSDAQESGANVLTF.